This is a list of T cell receptor beta chains from one sample in a study of blood T cell repertoires in COVID-19. TCRdb keeps only in-frame clones here, not all; method: immunoSEQ multiplex PCR. The sample shows 150,000 to 200,000 clones, 65% to 85% of them seen only once. The material sequenced was PBMCs or T cells enriched from blood (not recorded which). The receptor set was obtained from a man aged 70 or older who had been exposed to COVID-19. CDR3s include the opening cysteine and the closing phenylalanine or tryptophan. Each record gives: CDR3 DNA, CDR3 protein, J gene, D gene, clone size, V gene. A D gene is named only where the DNA matches it firmly. Size is omitted from some rows. Given values are once, few, many or a class for expanded clones.

TGCAGCGTAGCTGACAGCATAAATTCACCCCTCCACTTT	CSVADSINSPLHF	TRBJ1-6	NA	NA	TRBV29-1
TGTGCCAGCAGCGATGACAGGGGGGTCAATGAGCAGTTCTTC	CASSDDRGVNEQFF	TRBJ2-1	TRBD1	NA	TRBV9
TGTGCCAGCAGTACTACAGGGACCTACGAGCAGTACTTC	CASSTTGTYEQYF	TRBJ2-7	NA	NA	TRBV28
TGCGCCAGCAGCTTGGGGGGGGGCAACCCCAATGAGCAGTTCTTC	CASSLGGGNPNEQFF	TRBJ2-1	NA	NA	TRBV5-1
TGTGCCAGCAGTTCCACCGGGACAGGGCCATACGAGCAGTACTTC	CASSSTGTGPYEQYF	TRBJ2-7	TRBD1	NA	TRBV6-5
TGTGCCATCACCGAGGCCCTGGCGGATGGCTACACCTTC	CAITEALADGYTF	TRBJ1-2	NA	few	TRBV10-3
TGTGCCAGCTATAGGGACAGACGAAACACCGGGGAGCTGTTTTTT	CASYRDRRNTGELFF	TRBJ2-2	TRBD1	NA	TRBV19
TGTGCCACCAGTAACCCTACTATAGGACAGGGATATTATAGCAATCAGCCCCAGCATTTT	CATSNPTIGQGYYSNQPQHF	TRBJ1-5	TRBD1	NA	TRBV24-1
TGTGCCAGCAGCCCATTATGGGACACAGGAAACACCATATATTTT	CASSPLWDTGNTIYF	TRBJ1-3	NA	NA	TRBV5-5
TGTGCCAGCAGCCAAGAAGTGGGGGCCGCTGAAGCTTTCTTT	CASSQEVGAAEAFF	TRBJ1-1	NA	once	TRBV3-1/TRBV3-2
TGCGCCAGCAGCCAGCAACAGGGTAACTATGGCTACACCTTC	CASSQQQGNYGYTF	TRBJ1-2	NA	few	TRBV4-3
TGTGCCAGCAGTGAATGGCAGGGTTACTCCTACGAGCAGTACTTC	CASSEWQGYSYEQYF	TRBJ2-7	NA	NA	TRBV2
TGTGCCAGCACCTTGGACAGGGGGGCTGGCTACACCTTC	CASTLDRGAGYTF	TRBJ1-2	TRBD1	NA	TRBV6-5
TGTGCCAGCAGTAACAGCTATGGCTACACCTTC	CASSNSYGYTF	TRBJ1-2	NA	NA	TRBV28
TGTGCCAGTACTCCCGACCCCTGGAGCAAAGCTTTCTTT	CASTPDPWSKAFF	TRBJ1-1	NA	NA	TRBV19
TGTGCCAGCAGCGTATCTCCAGGGGCAGCTGGCTACACCTTC	CASSVSPGAAGYTF	TRBJ1-2	NA	few	TRBV9
TGTGCCAGCAGCTTTTCGAGCCAAGAGACCCAGTACTTC	CASSFSSQETQYF	TRBJ2-5	NA	NA	TRBV7-9
TGTGCCTGGGACAGGGGGCCTCGGGAGACCCAGTACTTC	CAWDRGPRETQYF	TRBJ2-5	TRBD1	NA	TRBV30
TGTGCCAGCTCACCGACAGGGGGCTCCTACGAGCAGTACTTC	CASSPTGGSYEQYF	TRBJ2-7	TRBD1	NA	TRBV18
TGTGCCAGCAGCCAAGATGATAGCGGGGGGGCGGGAGATACGCAGTATTTT	CASSQDDSGGAGDTQYF	TRBJ2-3	TRBD2	NA	TRBV4-2
TGTGCCAGCAGCTCCGCGGACAGGCAGGGGAATGAGCAGTTCTTC	CASSSADRQGNEQFF	TRBJ2-1	TRBD1	NA	TRBV11-2
TGTGCCAGCAGCCCAAGGACAGGGTCAGATACGCAGTATTTT	CASSPRTGSDTQYF	TRBJ2-3	TRBD1	NA	TRBV7-2
TGTGCCAGTGGCGGGCCAGCCGGCTCTCCTCAGCCCCAGCATTTT	CASGGPAGSPQPQHF	TRBJ1-5	NA	NA	TRBV19
TGTGCCAGCAGCCCCCCGGACAGATTCACTGAAGCTTTCTTT	CASSPPDRFTEAFF	TRBJ1-1	NA	once	TRBV28
TGCGCCAGCAGCATCAGGGATGACGAGCAGTACTTC	CASSIRDDEQYF	TRBJ2-7	NA	NA	TRBV5-1
TGCGCCAGCAGCTTGGGGACTTGGGGTCAGCCCCAGCATTTT	CASSLGTWGQPQHF	TRBJ1-5	NA	NA	TRBV5-1
TGTGCCAGCAGTTTACGGACTAGCGGGGGCACAGATACGCAGTATTTT	CASSLRTSGGTDTQYF	TRBJ2-3	TRBD2	NA	TRBV27
TGTGCCAGCAGTTACGATGGGCAAACCTACGAGCAGTACTTC	CASSYDGQTYEQYF	TRBJ2-7	NA	NA	TRBV6-5
TGTGCCAGCAATCTCAGGGGCCAAGAGACCCAGTACTTC	CASNLRGQETQYF	TRBJ2-5	NA	NA	TRBV28
TGTGCCAGCAGCGGCCCGACAGCAACGAACACTGAAGCTTTCTTT	CASSGPTATNTEAFF	TRBJ1-1	NA	NA	TRBV11-2
TGTGCCAGCAGTTTAATCGCGATAAACCGAGAGACCCAGTACTTC	CASSLIAINRETQYF	TRBJ2-5	NA	NA	TRBV28
TGTGCCAGCAGCTCCGACAGATCCACTGAAGCTTTCTTT	CASSSDRSTEAFF	TRBJ1-1	NA	NA	TRBV11-3
TGCGCCAGCAGTCGAGGGCACCCTTGGGGAGCACAAAGTTCGAACACCGGGGAGCTGTTTTTT	CASSRGHPWGAQSSNTGELFF	TRBJ2-2	NA	few	TRBV23-1
TGTGCCAGCAGGTGGAGTGGCGGGGAGCTGTTTTTT	CASRWSGGELFF	TRBJ2-2	NA	NA	TRBV12-3/TRBV12-4
TGTGCCAGTAGTACGACAGGAGGTTGGACTGAAGCTTTCTTT	CASSTTGGWTEAFF	TRBJ1-1	NA	NA	TRBV19
TGTGCCAGCAGCGACAGGGCCCATCTTTCCTACGAGCAGTACTTC	CASSDRAHLSYEQYF	TRBJ2-7	TRBD1	NA	TRBV5-5
TGTGCCAGCAGCGTGGCGGGACTGACTGGCCCCCAAAATACGCAGTATTTT	CASSVAGLTGPQNTQYF	TRBJ2-3	NA	once	TRBV9
TGTGCCAGCAGTTTGCAGGGCAATTCACCCCTCCACTTT	CASSLQGNSPLHF	TRBJ1-6	NA	NA	TRBV12-3/TRBV12-4
TGCGCCAGCAGCGCGGCGCTAGCGGAAGGTGAGCAGTACTTC	CASSAALAEGEQYF	TRBJ2-7	TRBD2	NA	TRBV5-1
TGCGCCAGCAGCTTACAGGACATGGGGACCCAGTACTTC	CASSLQDMGTQYF	TRBJ2-5	NA	NA	TRBV5-1
TGTGCCAGCAGCTTACGTAGCAGGGCTGCGGGGGGGTACCTTAATGAGCAGTTCTTC	CASSLRSRAAGGYLNEQFF	TRBJ2-1	TRBD2	NA	TRBV7-3
TGTGCCAGCAGCTGGCGAGGGCAGAACAATGAGCAGTTCTTC	CASSWRGQNNEQFF	TRBJ2-1	NA	NA	TRBV11-2
TGTGCCAGCAGTGAACGGCAGGGAAGGTACGGGACCCAGTACTTC	CASSERQGRYGTQYF	TRBJ2-5	NA	NA	TRBV2
TGTGCCAGTAGAGGATCAGCGGGAGTTGGGTACGAGCAGTACTTC	CASRGSAGVGYEQYF	TRBJ2-7	TRBD2	few	TRBV19